Listed below are T cell receptor beta chains from one sample, sequenced in a study of cytomegalovirus exposure and HLA in healthy donors. Libraries were prepared by immunoSEQ multiplex PCR; TCRdb keeps only in-frame clonotypes and omits some of them. The sample lists approximately 190,000 clones, roughly four fifths occurring once. Sequencing was performed on PBMCs. These receptor sequences come from a woman in her twenties or thirties in good health and CMV-seropositive. CDR3s include the opening cysteine and the closing phenylalanine or tryptophan. D genes are given only for firm matches. Size values are once, few and many counts, or a class for expanded clones, and some rows have none.

clone size: -
V gene: TRBV28
D gene: TRBD1
J gene: TRBJ1-1
CDR3 DNA: TGTGCCACCGGGACAGGGGGCACTGAAGCTTTCTTT
CDR3 protein: CATGTGGTEAFF

clone size: -
V gene: TRBV4-3
D gene: -
J gene: TRBJ2-3
CDR3 DNA: TGCGCCAGCAGCCTAGAAACGGTCACAGATACGCAGTATTTT
CDR3 protein: CASSLETVTDTQYF

clone size: -
V gene: TRBV30
D gene: -
J gene: TRBJ1-5
CDR3 DNA: TGTGCCTGGAGCGCGAGAGGCGCCAATCAGCCCCAGCATTTT
CDR3 protein: CAWSARGANQPQHF

clone size: -
V gene: TRBV28
D gene: TRBD1
J gene: TRBJ2-7
CDR3 DNA: TGTGCCAGCAGTTTCCAGACAGGGGAGGATATGCACACCAGTTACGAGCAGTACTTC
CDR3 protein: CASSFQTGEDMHTSYEQYF

clone size: -
V gene: TRBV11-2
D gene: -
J gene: TRBJ1-2
CDR3 DNA: TGTGCCAGCAGCTTAGATCTGGCAGGCTATGGCTACACCTTC
CDR3 protein: CASSLDLAGYGYTF

clone size: -
V gene: TRBV19
D gene: TRBD1
J gene: TRBJ1-2
CDR3 DNA: TGTGCCAGTAGTATAAACAGGGGTAACTATGGCTACACCTTC
CDR3 protein: CASSINRGNYGYTF

clone size: -
V gene: TRBV4-3
D gene: -
J gene: TRBJ2-1
CDR3 DNA: TGCGCCAGCAGCCAAGATTGGAACCTAGATGAGCAGTTCTTC
CDR3 protein: CASSQDWNLDEQFF

clone size: -
V gene: TRBV19
D gene: TRBD2
J gene: TRBJ2-4
CDR3 DNA: TGTGCCAGTAGTTTCCTATCGGGGGGGCTAGCCAAAAACATTCAGTACTTC
CDR3 protein: CASSFLSGGLAKNIQYF

clone size: -
V gene: TRBV12-2
D gene: -
J gene: TRBJ2-6
CDR3 DNA: TGTGCAAGTCGCCCCCGCCCTCACAGGGGGAGGAGACACTCTGGGGCCAACGTCCTGACTTTC
CDR3 protein: CASRPRPHRGRRHSGANVLTF

clone size: -
V gene: TRBV5-4
D gene: TRBD1
J gene: TRBJ2-4
CDR3 DNA: TGTGCCAGCAGCAAGGGGACAGATCTAGCCAAAAACATTCAGTACTTC
CDR3 protein: CASSKGTDLAKNIQYF

clone size: -
V gene: TRBV5-1
D gene: TRBD2
J gene: TRBJ2-3
CDR3 DNA: TGCGCCAGCAGCTTGGTCTTTAGCGGGAGGACAGATACGCAGTATTTT
CDR3 protein: CASSLVFSGRTDTQYF

clone size: -
V gene: TRBV2
D gene: -
J gene: TRBJ1-2
CDR3 DNA: TGTGCCAGCAGTCCCGCAACAGGGAGTGGCTACACCTTC
CDR3 protein: CASSPATGSGYTF

clone size: -
V gene: TRBV5-1
D gene: TRBD2
J gene: TRBJ2-7
CDR3 DNA: TGCGCCAGCAGCCCAATAGCGGGGGGGGTCTACGAGCAGTACTTC
CDR3 protein: CASSPIAGGVYEQYF

clone size: -
V gene: TRBV19
D gene: TRBD1
J gene: TRBJ1-4
CDR3 DNA: TGTGCCAGTAGTACCGGGACAGCAACTAATGAAAAACTGTTTTTT
CDR3 protein: CASSTGTATNEKLFF

clone size: once
V gene: TRBV29-1
D gene: -
J gene: TRBJ2-5
CDR3 DNA: TGCAGCGTTGCTAACAGGGCACTCCAAGAGACCCAGTACTTC
CDR3 protein: CSVANRALQETQYF

clone size: -
V gene: TRBV7-2
D gene: -
J gene: TRBJ2-7
CDR3 DNA: TGTGCCAGCAGCTCGAGCTCTTTCTACGAGCAGTACTTC
CDR3 protein: CASSSSSFYEQYF

clone size: -
V gene: TRBV7-9
D gene: -
J gene: TRBJ1-2
CDR3 DNA: TGTGCCAGCACCCTAGGGGCGGCCCAAAACTATGGCTACACCTTC
CDR3 protein: CASTLGAAQNYGYTF

clone size: -
V gene: TRBV6-6
D gene: -
J gene: TRBJ2-3
CDR3 DNA: TGTGCCAGCAGCCTAGCGAGTAGCACAGATACGCAGTATTTT
CDR3 protein: CASSLASSTDTQYF

clone size: -
V gene: TRBV6-1
D gene: -
J gene: TRBJ2-7
CDR3 DNA: TGTGCCAGCAACACAATACAGGAAATCTCCTACGAGCAGTACTTC
CDR3 protein: CASNTIQEISYEQYF

clone size: -
V gene: TRBV7-3
D gene: TRBD1
J gene: TRBJ1-1
CDR3 DNA: TGTGCCAGCAGTCCGACAGGGGGCGGTGAAGCTTTCTTT
CDR3 protein: CASSPTGGGEAFF

clone size: -
V gene: TRBV10-3
D gene: -
J gene: TRBJ1-1
CDR3 DNA: TGTGCCATCAGTGCCATTCCCGGCACTGAAGCTTTCTTT
CDR3 protein: CAISAIPGTEAFF

clone size: -
V gene: TRBV7-9
D gene: -
J gene: TRBJ1-2
CDR3 DNA: TGTTCCAGCAGCTTAACAGGAGATGGCTACACCTTC
CDR3 protein: CSSSLTGDGYTF

clone size: -
V gene: TRBV4-3
D gene: -
J gene: TRBJ1-4
CDR3 DNA: TGCGCCAGCAGCCAAGACAGGGTAGGAGAAAAACTGTTTTTT
CDR3 protein: CASSQDRVGEKLFF

clone size: -
V gene: TRBV4-2
D gene: TRBD2
J gene: TRBJ2-7
CDR3 DNA: TGTGCCAGCAGTCTGGGACTAGCGTACTCCTACGAGCAGTACTTC
CDR3 protein: CASSLGLAYSYEQYF

clone size: -
V gene: TRBV28
D gene: -
J gene: TRBJ2-2
CDR3 DNA: TGTGCCAGCAGTCCTGCGGGGTTGAACACCGGGGAGCTGTTTTTT
CDR3 protein: CASSPAGLNTGELFF

clone size: -
V gene: TRBV6-1
D gene: -
J gene: TRBJ2-1
CDR3 DNA: TGTGCCAGCAGCTGGGGGGCGGGAGTCTACAATGAGCAGTTCTTC
CDR3 protein: CASSWGAGVYNEQFF

clone size: -
V gene: TRBV4-2
D gene: -
J gene: TRBJ1-1
CDR3 DNA: TGTGCCAGCAGCCAAGGCTACAGCGGGAACACTGAAGCTTTCTTT
CDR3 protein: CASSQGYSGNTEAFF

clone size: -
V gene: TRBV9
D gene: TRBD2
J gene: TRBJ2-2
CDR3 DNA: TGTGCCAGCAGCGACGAATATGTTCGTAGCGGGAGGCCCGGGGAGCTGTTTTTT
CDR3 protein: CASSDEYVRSGRPGELFF

clone size: -
V gene: TRBV5-4
D gene: -
J gene: TRBJ1-2
CDR3 DNA: TGTGCCAGCCGAGGGCGGGGCTATCCCTCCTATGGCTACACCTTC
CDR3 protein: CASRGRGYPSYGYTF

clone size: once
V gene: TRBV9
D gene: -
J gene: TRBJ2-1
CDR3 DNA: TGTGCCAGCAGCGTAACGGGGATCGATGAGCAGTTCTTC
CDR3 protein: CASSVTGIDEQFF

clone size: -
V gene: TRBV2
D gene: -
J gene: TRBJ2-7
CDR3 DNA: TGTGCCAGCAGGGGGGGCTACGAGCAGTACTTC
CDR3 protein: CASRGGYEQYF

clone size: -
V gene: TRBV21-1
D gene: -
J gene: TRBJ2-5
CDR3 DNA: TGTGCCAGCGACAGGGTGGGGGGCCCTCAGACCCAGTACTTC
CDR3 protein: CASDRVGGPQTQYF

clone size: -
V gene: TRBV4-1
D gene: -
J gene: TRBJ1-3
CDR3 DNA: TGCGCCAGCAGCCCAGTGGCCTCTGGAAACACCATATATTTT
CDR3 protein: CASSPVASGNTIYF